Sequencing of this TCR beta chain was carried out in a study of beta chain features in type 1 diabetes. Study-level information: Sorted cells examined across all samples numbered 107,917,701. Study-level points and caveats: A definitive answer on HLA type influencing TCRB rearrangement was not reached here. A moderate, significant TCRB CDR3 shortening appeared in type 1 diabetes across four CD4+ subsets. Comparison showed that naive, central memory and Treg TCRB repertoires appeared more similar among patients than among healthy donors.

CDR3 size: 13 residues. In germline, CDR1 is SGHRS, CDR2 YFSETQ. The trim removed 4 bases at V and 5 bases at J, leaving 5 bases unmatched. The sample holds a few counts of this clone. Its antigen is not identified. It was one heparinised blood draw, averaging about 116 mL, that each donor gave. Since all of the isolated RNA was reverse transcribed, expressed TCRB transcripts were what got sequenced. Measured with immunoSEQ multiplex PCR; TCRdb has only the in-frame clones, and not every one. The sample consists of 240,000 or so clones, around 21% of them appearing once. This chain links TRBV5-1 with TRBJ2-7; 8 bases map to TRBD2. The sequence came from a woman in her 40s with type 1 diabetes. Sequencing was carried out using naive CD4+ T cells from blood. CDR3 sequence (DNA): TGCGCCAGCAGCCGGGGGGGGTTCGACGAGCAGTACTTC. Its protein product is CASSRGGFDEQYF.